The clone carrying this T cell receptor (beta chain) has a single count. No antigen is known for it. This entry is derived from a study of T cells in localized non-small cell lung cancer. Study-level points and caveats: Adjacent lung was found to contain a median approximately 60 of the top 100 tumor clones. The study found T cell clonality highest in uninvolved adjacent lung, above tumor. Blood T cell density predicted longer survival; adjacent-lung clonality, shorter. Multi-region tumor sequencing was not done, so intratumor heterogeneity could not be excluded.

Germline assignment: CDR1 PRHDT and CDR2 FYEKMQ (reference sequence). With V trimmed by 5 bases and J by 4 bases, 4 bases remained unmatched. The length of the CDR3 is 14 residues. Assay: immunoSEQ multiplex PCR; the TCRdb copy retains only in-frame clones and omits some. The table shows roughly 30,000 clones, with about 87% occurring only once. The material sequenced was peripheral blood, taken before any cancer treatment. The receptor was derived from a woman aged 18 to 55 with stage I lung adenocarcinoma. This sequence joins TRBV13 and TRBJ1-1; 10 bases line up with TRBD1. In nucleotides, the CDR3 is TGTGCCAGCAGCCCGGGACAGGGGAGCACTGAAGCTTTCTTT. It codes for CASSPGQGSTEAFF. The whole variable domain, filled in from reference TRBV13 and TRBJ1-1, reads AAGVIQSPRHLIKEKRETATLKCYPIPRHDTVYWYQQGPGQDPQFLISFYEKMQSDKGSIPDRFSAQQFSDYHSELNMSSLELGDSALYFCASSPGQGSTEAFFGQGTRLTVV.